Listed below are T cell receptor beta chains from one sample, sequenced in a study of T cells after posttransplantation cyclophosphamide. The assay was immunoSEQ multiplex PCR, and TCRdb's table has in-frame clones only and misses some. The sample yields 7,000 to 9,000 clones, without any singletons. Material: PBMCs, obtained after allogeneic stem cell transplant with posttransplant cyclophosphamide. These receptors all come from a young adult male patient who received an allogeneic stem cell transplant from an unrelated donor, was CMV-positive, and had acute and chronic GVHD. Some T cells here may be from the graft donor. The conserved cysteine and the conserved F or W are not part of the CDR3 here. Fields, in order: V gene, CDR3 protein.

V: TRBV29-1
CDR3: SPIKGGIYTEAF

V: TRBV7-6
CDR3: ASSLEWGEGETQY

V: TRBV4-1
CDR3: ASSQGTARNTEAF

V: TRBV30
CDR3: AWSVSIGNTIY

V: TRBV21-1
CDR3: ATPRLAGGRDTQY

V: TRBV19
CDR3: ASSPSTRHTGELF

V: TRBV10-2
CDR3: ASSESGGFYQPQH

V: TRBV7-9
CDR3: ASSLGQLYNEQF

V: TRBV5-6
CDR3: ASSLAEGRDGYT

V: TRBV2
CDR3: ASSEGLAGISYNEQF